The 17 T cell receptor beta chains below come from one sample, sequenced in a study of T-cell reconstitution after alpha-beta-depleted transplantation in children listed by TCRdb under 2016. What this sample's treatment or condition label stands for: allogeneic hematopoietic cell transplantation with graft depleted of TCRalphabeta T cells and CD19 B cells. The library was prepared using PCR. Sequencing was performed on an Illumina HiSeq 2500. TCR libraries were prepared with molecular barcoding, using unique molecular identifiers to normalize TCRbeta repertoire quantification. Clones were called with MiXCR by TCRdb after fastp trimmed the public reads at Q25, and only in-frame beta chains were retained. Rows are combined by CDR3 protein, so each entry shows the most common genes and DNA. This sample has approximately 630,000 distinct CDR3 sequences in its table, and around 13% of those were observed once. The ten top clones hold roughly 0.84% of the sample.

The sequences come from PBMCs, collected before TCRalphabeta/CD19-depleted stem cell transplant. The receptors stem from a girl aged 2-15 years with congenital amegakaryocytic thrombocytopenia, due to receive a stem cell transplant.

The chain combines TRBV7-9 with TRBJ2-2, with D uncertain. Trimming cost V 5 bases and J 1 base, with 8 bases left between them. The CDR3 consists of 14 residues. Germline CDR1 reads SEHNR; CDR2 reads FQNEAQ (reference sequence). This CDR3 is CASSHGVNTGELFF. For the CDR3, the DNA is TGTGCCAGCAGCCATGGGGTGAACACCGGGGAGCTGTTTTTT.

This sequence joins TRBV4-2 and TRBJ2-3; TRBD1 aligns across 11 bases. The CDR3 consists of 22 residues. Germline V gene data show CDR1 as LGHNA and CDR2 as YNFKEQ. The V segment lost 4 bases and the J segment 1 base; nucleotides outside the gene matches: 22. The CDR3 protein is CASSLSYLSDRGLRYGTDTQYF. DNA for the CDR3: TGTGCCAGCAGCCTCTCCTATCTCTCGGACAGGGGGCTAAGGTACGGCACAGATACGCAGTATTTT.

This clonotype was observed a handful of times. The chain combines TRBV5-1 with TRBJ2-1, with D unclear. V dropped 3 bases and J dropped 5 bases, with 18 bases sitting between them. In germline, CDR1 is SGHRS, CDR2 YFSETQ. The CDR3 length is 16 residues. The CDR3 DNA is TGCGCCAGCAGCTACGTCTTAGATATTGACAACAATGAGCAGTTCTTC. Its protein product is CASSYVLDIDNNEQFF.

In this sample, this clonotype turned up many times. V is TRBV12-3 or TRBV12-4 and J is TRBJ2-3; TRBD2 matches 8 bases. With 5 bases clipped from V and 3 bases from J, the junction kept 7 bases outside the gene matches. The CDR3 has 15 amino acids. CDR3 nucleotide sequence: TGTGCCAGCAGTCCCCGGAGCGGGAGTACAGATACGCAGTATTTT. Translating gives CASSPRSGSTDTQYF.

This clonotype was recorded many times. The chain carries TRBV10-3 and TRBJ1-3; D unresolved. Between the trimmed V and J ends, which lost 8 bases and 2 bases, there was a span of 4 bases. CDR1 and CDR2 (germline): ENHRY, SYGVKD. The CDR3 consists of 11 residues. Here the CDR3 reads CAIGPGNTIYF. The CDR3 coding sequence is TGTGCCATCGGTCCTGGAAACACCATATATTTT.

This clonotype was found many times. J is TRBJ2-2 and V is TRBV12-3 or TRBV12-4; tentative D call: TRBD1 (5 bases). The CDR3 runs 14 residues. V was clipped by 6 bases and J by 2 bases, with 10 bases between them. DNA of the CDR3: TGTGCCAGCAGCCCCGACAGAAACACCGGGGAGCTGTTTTTT. It translates to CASSPDRNTGELFF.

There are a few counts of this clonotype. The V and J genes are TRBV4-1 and TRBJ2-7, with D tentatively TRBD2 (6 bases). CDR3 size: 15 residues. The ends were cut back, 2 bases at V and 4 bases at J, with 15 bases in the middle. Germline V lookup: CDR1 MGHRA, CDR2 YSYEKL. The DNA for the CDR3 is TGCGCCAGCAGCCAACAAGGCGGGACCGGTTACGAGCAGTACTTC. It codes for CASSQQGGTGYEQYF.

This clonotype came up many times. CDR3 in amino acids: CASSPGDRGWAEAFF. In DNA, the CDR3 is TGTGCCAGCAGCCCTGGGGACAGGGGATGGGCTGAAGCTTTCTTT. V gene TRBV11-2 combines with J gene TRBJ1-1; the match to TRBD1 covers 10 bases. J lost 6 bases, V lost 5 bases, and 9 bases had no gene match. Germline V gene sequence: CDR1 SGHAT, CDR2 FQNNGV. The CDR3 is 15 residues long.

This clonotype has a count of ten or more. This sequence joins TRBV10-2 and TRBJ2-3; D unclear. Deletions cut 3 bases from V and 6 bases from J, with 13 bases between. Germline lookup yields CDR1 WSHSY and CDR2 SAAADI. The CDR3 sequence is 14 residues long. The CDR3 coding sequence is TGCGCCAGCAGTGATCACCCAGTAACCGATACGCAGTATTTT. Translation: CASSDHPVTDTQYF.

This clonotype occurred many times. The chain joins TRBV12-3 or TRBV12-4 to TRBJ2-7, with TRBD2 identical over 7 bases. J gave up 0 bases and V 6 bases, and 2 bases lay outside the gene matches. The CDR3 has 13 residues. CDR3 region: CASRAGTSYEQYF. The CDR3 nucleotides read TGTGCCAGCAGAGCGGGGACCTCCTACGAGCAGTACTTC.

Remarks on this clonotype: A much larger clone lies one base from this, so it may be a read error. CDR3 nucleotides: TGTGCCATCAGTGAGTCTTGCGGGAACACCGGGGAGCTGTTTTTT. Translation: CAISESCGNTGELFF. This chain uses TRBV10-3 with TRBJ2-2; D ambiguous. This CDR3 has 15 amino acids. V was cut by 0 bases and J by 1 base, with 6 bases left in between. CDR1 is ENHRY and CDR2 is SYGVKD in the germline V gene.

This clonotype was seen ten or more times. V gene TRBV29-1 combines with J gene TRBJ2-1; TRBD2 agrees at 13 bases. The CDR3 is made up of 16 amino acids. In germline, CDR1 is SQVTM, CDR2 ANQGSEA. V lost 5 bases to trimming and J lost 1 base; unmatched junction nucleotides: 5. The CDR3 region is CSVTGLAGASYNEQFF. The CDR3 coding sequence is TGCAGCGTTACTGGACTAGCGGGAGCTTCCTACAATGAGCAGTTCTTC.

This clonotype was seen repeatedly, ten times or more. The chain has TRBV5-1 and TRBJ2-2, with TRBD2 matching 7 bases. CDR3 length equals 17 residues. Germline lookup yields CDR1 SGHRS and CDR2 YFSETQ. V was clipped by 0 bases and J by 0 bases; unmatched bases: 5. CDR3: CASSLVGGGTNTGELFF. Here the CDR3 DNA reads TGCGCCAGCAGCTTGGTTGGCGGGGGAACGAACACCGGGGAGCTGTTTTTT.

This clonotype has ten or more counts. The V and J genes are TRBV21-1 and TRBJ2-1; the table's D call, TRBD2, has no DNA check behind it. TRBV21-1 is an annotated pseudogene. The CDR3 loop spans 16 amino acids. The CDR3 DNA reads TGTGCCAGCAGCAAAAGACGGGCCTTCCTTTCCAATGAGCAGTTCTTC. Amino acid sequence: CASSKRRAFLSNEQFF.

This clonotype showed up just a few times. This sequence joins TRBV2 and TRBJ1-1; 7 nucleotides agree with TRBD1. Germline V gene data show CDR1 as SNHLY and CDR2 as FYNNEI. The CDR3 contains 14 residues. The ends lost 4 bases at V and 0 bases at J; junction bases unmatched: 2. The CDR3 sequence is CASSVQGVNTEAFF. CDR3 DNA: TGTGCCAGCAGTGTCCAGGGGGTGAACACTGAAGCTTTCTTT.

This clonotype was observed at least ten times. The V call is TRBV20-1, the J call TRBJ2-1; 11 nucleotides match TRBD2. V trimming: 6 bases; J trimming: 8 bases; junction bases outside the gene matches: 12. The V gene's germline CDR1 is DFQATT and CDR2 SNEGSKA (reference sequence). The CDR3 is 15 amino acids. In DNA, the CDR3 is TGCAGTGCCGAGACTAGACTAGCGGGAATGGATGAGCAGTTCTTC. Protein product: CSAETRLAGMDEQFF.

This clonotype was counted only a few times. V gene TRBV5-1 combines with J gene TRBJ2-6, with 10 nucleotides matching TRBD1. Germline V CDR1 and CDR2: SGHRS, YFSETQ. V gave up 4 bases and J gave up 2 bases; unmatched junction bases: 3. The CDR3 is 16 residues long. Here the CDR3 DNA reads TGCGCCAGCAGCCGGGACAGGGGCCCTGGGGCCAACGTCCTGACTTTC. The encoded protein is CASSRDRGPGANVLTF.